This T cell receptor (beta chain) appears in the sequencing data of a study of control samples from healthy donors and cancer patients. Data came from immunoSEQ multiplex PCR; TCRdb stores just in-frame clones and leaves some out. The sample lists roughly 160,000 clones, about 86% occurring once. Germline CDR1 reads SGHRS; CDR2 reads YFSETQ. With 3 bases clipped from V and 4 bases from J, the junction kept 11 bases outside the gene matches. The CDR3 has 17 amino acids. A few counts support this clone. Material for sequencing was blood. The chain recombines TRBV5-1 with TRBJ1-1, with TRBD1 matching 11 bases. This TCR derives from a woman aged 30 to 39 in good health. CDR3 nucleotide sequence: TGCGCCAGCAGCTGGGTAGGGTTCGGGACAGGGGGCACTGAAGCTTTCTTT. Protein sequence: CASSWVGFGTGGTEAFF.